What follows are 21 T cell receptor beta chains derived from one specimen sequenced in a study of blood T cells in healthy people across ages (dated by TCRdb to between 2014 and 2017). The library was prepared using 5' RACE. Sequenced on an Illumina HiSeq 2500. A second PCR of roughly 7 to 12 cycles was run with a J-beta primer mix and a sample-barcoded 5' primer. In-frame beta chains were kept once TCRdb had trimmed the public reads at Q25 with fastp and called clones with MiXCR. Rows are unified per CDR3 protein, each entry keeping the most common DNA and genes. This sample comprises approximately 1.5 million distinct CDR3 sequences, almost 35% of them detected only once. Of the sample, around 11% falls within the top ten clones. The sequenced sample consisted of blood. All receptors derive from a woman aged 25 to 45 in good health.

The chain has TRBV28 and TRBJ2-1; the match to TRBD2 covers 8 bases. The CDR3 is 16 amino acids. CDR1 is MDHEN and CDR2 is SYDVKM in the germline V gene. The trim removed 3 bases at V and 4 bases at J, leaving 8 bases unmatched. The CDR3 sequence: CASSFQRERAYNEQFF. The CDR3 DNA follows: TGTGCCAGCAGTTTTCAGCGGGAGAGGGCGTACAATGAGCAGTTCTTC.

Turning to this clonotype: A read error may explain this, as a much larger clone is one base away. The chain combines TRBV5-1 with TRBJ2-5; 7 bases are shared with TRBD1. TRBJ2-7 explains the end of the DNA better; the J call may be wrong. CDR3 length: 14 amino acids. The germline V gene has CDR1 SGHRS and CDR2 YFSETQ. The CDR3 region has the DNA TGCGCCGGCAGCCCGGGGACAGAGAGCTACGAGCAGTACTTC. Encoded protein: CAGSPGTESYEQYF.

The chain has TRBV7-9 and TRBJ2-1, with TRBD2 matching 10 bases. V shed 2 bases, J shed 10 bases, and the junction held 14 bases outside the gene matches. The length of the CDR3 is 17 residues. Germline CDR1 and CDR2: SEHNR and FQNEAQ (reference sequence). Written as DNA, the CDR3 is TGTGCCAGCAGCTTAAGCAAGGGCCTAGCGGGAGTAGGCGAGCAGTTCTTC. Translating gives CASSLSKGLAGVGEQFF.

Of note for this clonotype: At one end, the junction sequence differs from germline, possibly due to a read error. The chain joins TRBV13 to TRBJ1-1; tentatively, D is TRBD1 (6 bases). Germline CDR1 reads PRHDT; CDR2 reads FYEKMQ (reference sequence). This CDR3 has 13 amino acids. In DNA form, the CDR3 reads TGTGCCAGCCACATCAAGGGGGATACTGAAGTTTTCTTT. Its protein product is CASHIKGDTEVFF.

In its sample, this clonotype was seen a few times. This chain connects TRBV27 to TRBJ2-1; 9 bases match TRBD1. Germline CDR1 reads MNHEY; CDR2 reads SMNVEV (reference sequence). The CDR3 runs 15 residues. V dropped 5 bases and J dropped 2; count of bases not matched to a gene: 4. The CDR3 here is CASSRDRVPYNEQFF. The CDR3 DNA reads TGTGCCAGCAGTCGGGACAGGGTCCCCTACAATGAGCAGTTCTTC.

This clonotype was observed at least ten times. This sequence joins TRBV6-2 or TRBV6-3 and TRBJ2-5, with a tentative D call TRBD1 (6 bases). CDR3 length: 14 amino acids. Germline values: CDR1 MNHEY, CDR2 SVGEGT. Between the trimmed V and J ends, which lost 4 bases and 2 bases, there was a span of 11 bases. The CDR3 DNA reads as TGTGCCAGCAGTTCCCTGGACAGACAAGAGACCCAGTACTTC. It yields the protein CASSSLDRQETQYF.

This clonotype was observed many times. This chain connects TRBV9 to TRBJ2-5; TRBD2 is a possible D gene (6 bases). The CDR3 extends over 14 amino acids. V was trimmed by 0 bases and J by 3 bases, leaving 9 bases between them. Germline-derived CDR1 and CDR2 are SGDLS and YYNGEE. The CDR3 DNA reads as TGTGCCAGCAGCGTAGATGGGGGGAAAGAGACCCAGTACTTC. Protein product: CASSVDGGKETQYF.

In its sample, this clonotype was seen a few times. The J gene is TRBJ1-5, the V gene TRBV7-2; D uncertain. The CDR3 has 15 residues. With 0 bases removed from V and 3 bases from J, the gap between germline ends came to 9 bases. From germline, CDR1 is SGHTA and CDR2 FQGNSA. The CDR3, as DNA: TGTGCCAGCAGCTTAGCGCACCCATCCAATCAGCCCCAGCATTTT. Translated: CASSLAHPSNQPQHF.

Concerning this clonotype itself: The junction departs from germline at one end; a sequencing error may be responsible. The chain has TRBV5-6 and TRBJ1-4; no clear D. Germline values: CDR1 SGHDT, CDR2 YYEEEE. This CDR3 has 13 amino acids. The CDR3 sequence: CASSLSSNEKRFF. The CDR3 DNA is TGTGCCAGCAGCTTGAGCAGTAATGAAAAACGGTTTTTT.

In this sample, this clonotype turned up a few times. The V and J genes are TRBV5-1 and TRBJ2-2; TRBD1 is a possible D gene (5 bases). Germline V lookup: CDR1 SGHRS, CDR2 YFSETQ. There are 13 residues in the CDR3. The V gene lost 3 bases and the J gene lost 3 bases, with 6 bases spanning the gap. The CDR3 reads CASSSTDTGELFF. For the CDR3, the DNA is TGCGCCAGCAGCTCGACAGACACCGGGGAGCTGTTTTTT.

This clonotype was seen a few times. The V gene is TRBV5-1, the J gene TRBJ1-1; D is unresolved. The CDR3 runs to 16 residues. The V and J ends lost 1 base and 4 bases respectively, with 17 bases between them. Germline CDR1 and CDR2: SGHRS and YFSETQ. The CDR3 DNA follows: TGCGCCAGCAGCTTGATGTCACGGGCTCGGGGCACTGAAGCTTTCTTT. As protein: CASSLMSRARGTEAFF.

In this sample, this clonotype turned up a few times. The rearrangement uses TRBV6-1 and TRBJ2-3; 10 positions agree with TRBD2. The CDR3 runs to 15 residues. Trimming took 9 bases from V and 5 from J; bases not matched to a gene: 11. Germline V gene data show CDR1 as MNHNS and CDR2 as SASEGT. The DNA of the CDR3 is TGTGCCAGTCGAGCGGGAGGGCTGTACGGAGATACGCAGTATTTT. Translation gives CASRAGGLYGDTQYF.

The chain carries TRBV15 and TRBJ2-7; D not resolved. The CDR3 runs 14 residues. Germline values: CDR1 LNHNV, CDR2 YYDKDF (reference sequence). The ends were cut back, 5 bases at V and 5 bases at J, with 16 bases in the middle. The DNA of the CDR3 is TGTGCCACCAGCCGGGCACGAGCTCTCGACGAGCAGTACTTC. Its protein product is CATSRARALDEQYF. Full variable domain (missing parts from reference TRBV15 and TRBJ2-7): DAMVIQNPRYQVTQFGKPVTLSCSQTLNHNVMYWYQQKSSQAPKLLFHYYDKDFNNEADTPDNFQSRRPNTSFCFLDIRSPGLGDTAMYLCATSRARALDEQYFGPGTRLTVT.

This clonotype has more than one count but fewer than ten. J is TRBJ1-2 and V is TRBV2; 7 bases agree with TRBD1. The germline CDR1 and CDR2 sequences are SNHLY and FYNNEI. CDR3 size: 14 residues. After removal of 4 bases from V and 2 bases from J, the junction contained 4 bases not matched to a gene. Here the CDR3 DNA reads TGTGCCAGCAGTGTGCAGGGGGTGAACTATGGCTACACCTTC. It yields the protein CASSVQGVNYGYTF.

This chain uses TRBV18 with TRBJ1-5; D may be TRBD1 (5 bases). The V end lost 3 bases, the J end lost 3 bases, and 15 bases lay between the germline ends. Germline values: CDR1 KGHSH, CDR2 LQKENI. This CDR3 comprises 16 residues. CDR3: CASSPVGGRINQPQHF. CDR3 sequence (DNA): TGTGCCAGCTCACCTGTTGGGGGTAGAATCAATCAGCCCCAGCATTTT. The complete variable domain, with remaining parts taken from reference TRBV18 and TRBJ1-5, reads NAGVMQNPRHLVRRRGQEARLRCSPMKGHSHVYWYRQLPEEGLKFMVYLQKENIIDESGMPKERFSAEFPKEGPSILRIQQVVRGDSAAYFCASSPVGGRINQPQHFGDGTRLSIL.

With regard to this clonotype: As the CDR3 is not closed by the conserved phenylalanine or tryptophan, this likely results from a read error. The V gene is TRBV12-3 or TRBV12-4, the J gene TRBJ2-1; 8 bases line up with TRBD1. V lost 10 bases to trimming and J lost 4 bases; unmatched junction nucleotides: 6. This CDR3 is 13 amino acids long. The CDR3 protein is CAIRGHLYNEQFV. DNA for the CDR3: TGTGCCATCAGGGGGCATCTATACAATGAGCAGTTCGTC.

This clonotype has just a few counts. J is TRBJ2-7 and V is TRBV4-2; possibly TRBD1 for D (5 bases). V lost 0 bases and J 2 bases, leaving 20 bases between the germline ends. The CDR3 has 18 residues. Per the germline V gene, CDR1 is LGHNA and CDR2 is YNFKEQ. This chain's CDR3 is CASSQERSTAALTYEQYF. CDR3 DNA sequence: TGTGCCAGCAGCCAAGAGAGATCGACAGCAGCCTTGACCTACGAGCAGTACTTC.

This clonotype was counted many times. The genes are TRBV7-2 and TRBJ2-4; no firm D call. The V gene's germline CDR1 is SGHTA and CDR2 FQGNSA. Trimming left V 4 bases short and J 0 bases short, with 10 bases between. The length of the CDR3 is 15 residues. CDR3 in amino acids: CASSSLLGAKNIQYF. CDR3 bases: TGTGCCAGCAGCTCACTGCTGGGAGCCAAAAACATTCAGTACTTC.

The chain employs TRBV29-1 and TRBJ2-5, with D maybe TRBD2 (7 bases). Germline CDR1 and CDR2: SQVTM and ANQGSEA. The V and J ends lost 3 bases and 4 bases respectively, with 15 bases between them. CDR3 length: 14 amino acids. The chain's CDR3 is CSVEGGLGTETQYF. The DNA for the CDR3 is TGCAGCGTTGAGGGGGGGCTCGGTACAGAGACCCAGTACTTC. Together with reference TRBV29-1 and TRBJ2-5, the CDR3 gives the full variable domain: SAVISQKPSRDICQRGTSLTIQCQVDSQVTMMFWYRQQPGQSLTLIATANQGSEATYESGFVIDKFPISRPNLTFSTLTVSNMSPEDSSIYLCSVEGGLGTETQYFGPGTRLLVL.

V is TRBV20-1 and J is TRBJ1-3; D is undetermined. Germline loops: CDR1 DFQATT, CDR2 SNEGSKA (reference sequence). This CDR3 is 12 amino acids long. V lost 4 bases, J lost 7 bases, and 11 bases lay in between. The CDR3 here is CSAKGTGNTIYF. The CDR3 nucleotides read TGCAGTGCTAAGGGCACGGGGAACACCATATATTTT.

J is TRBJ1-1 and V is TRBV2; no reliable D call. The V and J ends lost 6 bases and 1 base respectively, with 9 bases between them. The CDR3 has 13 residues. Germline-derived CDR1 and CDR2 are SNHLY and FYNNEI. The CDR3 region has the DNA TGTGCCAGCAGCGCCGGGAGGAACACTGAAGCTTTCTTT. This sequence encodes CASSAGRNTEAFF. Variable domain in full (rest from reference TRBV2 and TRBJ1-1): EPEVTQTPSHQVTQMGQEVILRCVPISNHLYFYWYRQILGQKVEFLVSFYNNEISEKSEIFDDQFSVERPDGSNFTLKIRSTKLEDSAMYFCASSAGRNTEAFFGQGTRLTVV.